This TCR beta chain derives from a study of cytotoxic CD8 clonotypes in ibrutinib-treated CLL. General study points: Clonality increased with ibrutinib response but returned toward baseline at progression.

Germline CDR1 is LNHDA and CDR2 is SQIVND (reference sequence). The CDR3 runs 14 residues. Unmatched junction bases numbered 8, after V lost 7 bases and J lost 10 bases. Clones were sequenced by immunoSEQ multiplex PCR, and TCRdb holds only the in-frame ones, with some missing. This sample has 85,000 or so clones, with around 79% found just once. For this clone: What it binds is not known.

This specimen was PBMCs, taken after 12 months of ibrutinib treatment. The receptor comes from a human donor with chronic lymphocytic leukemia. The chain has TRBV19 and TRBJ1-4; TRBD1 matches 11 bases. CDR3 coding DNA: TGTGCCAGTATCCCCGGGACAGGGGGTGGAAAACTGTTTTTT. Protein: CASIPGTGGGKLFF.